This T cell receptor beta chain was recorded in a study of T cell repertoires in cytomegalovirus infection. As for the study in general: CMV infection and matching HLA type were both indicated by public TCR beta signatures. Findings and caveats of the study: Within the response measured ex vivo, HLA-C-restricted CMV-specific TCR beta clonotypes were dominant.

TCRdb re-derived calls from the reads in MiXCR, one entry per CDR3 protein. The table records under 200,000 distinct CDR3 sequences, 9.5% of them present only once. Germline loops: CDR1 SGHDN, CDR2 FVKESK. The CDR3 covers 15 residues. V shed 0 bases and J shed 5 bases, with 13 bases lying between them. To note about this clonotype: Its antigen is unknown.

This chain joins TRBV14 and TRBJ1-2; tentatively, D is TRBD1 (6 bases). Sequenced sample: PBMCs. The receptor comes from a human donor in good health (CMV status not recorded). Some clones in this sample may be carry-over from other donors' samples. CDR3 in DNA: TGTGCCAGCAGCCAAGACAGGGGAGGTCGGTATGGCTACACCTTC. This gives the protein CASSQDRGGRYGYTF.